This is a list of T cell receptor beta chains from one sample in a study of blood T cell repertoires in COVID-19. TCRdb keeps only in-frame clones here, not all; method: immunoSEQ multiplex PCR. The data show 200,000 to 250,000 clones, with approximately 85% seen just once and about 8.2% held by the top ten. The material sequenced was PBMCs or T cells enriched from blood (not recorded which). The receptors were gathered from a woman in her fifties or sixties with acute COVID-19. Both conserved end residues are part of each CDR3. D genes are given only for firm matches. Some rows mark clone size as missing; the rest say once, few, many or name a class of expanded clone.

J gene: TRBJ2-5; clone size: -; D gene: -; V gene: TRBV11-2; CDR3 DNA: TGTGCCAGCAGCCCCGCTGTAGCCGGGACCCAGTACTTC; CDR3 protein: CASSPAVAGTQYF
J gene: TRBJ2-2; clone size: -; D gene: TRBD2; V gene: TRBV7-2; CDR3 DNA: TGTGCCAGCAGCTTATTACTAGCGGGGGTGGGCGGGGAGCTGTTTTTT; CDR3 protein: CASSLLLAGVGGELFF
J gene: TRBJ2-5; clone size: once; D gene: TRBD2; V gene: TRBV5-1; CDR3 DNA: TGCGCCAGCAGCTCTAGCGGGGATGGAGAGACCCAGTACTTC; CDR3 protein: CASSSSGDGETQYF
J gene: TRBJ2-1; clone size: -; D gene: TRBD2; V gene: TRBV3-1/TRBV3-2; CDR3 DNA: TGTGCCAGCAGCCAGACTAGCGGGGGCTGGGGGGATGAGCAGTTCTTC; CDR3 protein: CASSQTSGGWGDEQFF
J gene: TRBJ2-4; clone size: -; D gene: TRBD1; V gene: TRBV30; CDR3 DNA: TGTGCCTGGAGCGGAGGACAGGGGGCGTACATTCAGTACTTC; CDR3 protein: CAWSGGQGAYIQYF
J gene: TRBJ1-2; clone size: -; D gene: -; V gene: TRBV30; CDR3 DNA: TGTGCCTGGAGTCCCCGGACAGTTGGCTACACCTTC; CDR3 protein: CAWSPRTVGYTF
J gene: TRBJ2-5; clone size: -; D gene: -; V gene: TRBV5-1; CDR3 DNA: TGCGCCAGCAGCTATGGAAGCGGCCAAGAGACCCAGTACTTC; CDR3 protein: CASSYGSGQETQYF
J gene: TRBJ2-3; clone size: -; D gene: TRBD1; V gene: TRBV7-2; CDR3 DNA: TGTGCCAGCAGCCCGGGACAGGGGCTCGCAGATACGCAGTATTTT; CDR3 protein: CASSPGQGLADTQYF
J gene: TRBJ2-2; clone size: -; D gene: -; V gene: TRBV5-1; CDR3 DNA: TGCGCCAGCAGCTTGGCCGGGGGGCCGAACACCGGGGAGCTGTTTTTT; CDR3 protein: CASSLAGGPNTGELFF
J gene: TRBJ2-5; clone size: -; D gene: -; V gene: TRBV18; CDR3 DNA: TGTGCCAGCTCACCCCAGGGAGGAGAGACCCAGTACTTC; CDR3 protein: CASSPQGGETQYF
J gene: TRBJ1-1; clone size: -; D gene: TRBD1; V gene: TRBV2; CDR3 DNA: TGTGCCAGCAGCCGACGGGACAGGGCTTGGGTGAACACTGAAGCTTTCTTT; CDR3 protein: CASSRRDRAWVNTEAFF
J gene: TRBJ2-5; clone size: -; D gene: TRBD1; V gene: TRBV9; CDR3 DNA: TGTGCCAGCAGCGGGGGACAGGGATACCAAGAGACCCAGTACTTC; CDR3 protein: CASSGGQGYQETQYF
J gene: TRBJ2-1; clone size: -; D gene: TRBD2; V gene: TRBV10-3; CDR3 DNA: TGTGCCTCCGGGGGGGGGAGTAAAAACAATGAGCAGTTCTTC; CDR3 protein: CASGGGSKNNEQFF
J gene: TRBJ1-6; clone size: once; D gene: TRBD1; V gene: TRBV29-1; CDR3 DNA: TGCAGCGTCGCGGACAGGTTTAATTCACCCCTCCACTTT; CDR3 protein: CSVADRFNSPLHF
J gene: TRBJ1-2; clone size: few; D gene: TRBD1; V gene: TRBV6-5; CDR3 DNA: TGTGCCAGCAGCCCCGGACAGGGGATTGGGTATGGCTACACCTTC; CDR3 protein: CASSPGQGIGYGYTF
J gene: TRBJ1-2; clone size: few; D gene: TRBD1; V gene: TRBV4-3; CDR3 DNA: TGCGCCAGCAGCGAAGACAGGGTCGGCTACACCTTC; CDR3 protein: CASSEDRVGYTF
J gene: TRBJ1-6; clone size: -; D gene: TRBD1; V gene: TRBV28; CDR3 DNA: TGTGCCAGTAAAACGGGACAGAGCTCCTATAATTCACCCCTCCACTTT; CDR3 protein: CASKTGQSSYNSPLHF
J gene: TRBJ1-2; clone size: -; D gene: -; V gene: TRBV9; CDR3 DNA: TGTGCCAGCAGCGTAGTAAGTTCCGGGGGCTACACCTTC; CDR3 protein: CASSVVSSGGYTF
J gene: TRBJ2-5; clone size: -; D gene: -; V gene: TRBV6-5; CDR3 DNA: TGTGCCAGCAGTTACTCTATCGGGGACCAAGAGACCCAGTACTTC; CDR3 protein: CASSYSIGDQETQYF
J gene: TRBJ1-2; clone size: -; D gene: -; V gene: TRBV3-1/TRBV3-2; CDR3 DNA: TGTGCCAGCAGCCAAGGACGGGATGGCTACACCTTC; CDR3 protein: CASSQGRDGYTF
J gene: TRBJ1-1; clone size: -; D gene: -; V gene: TRBV11-2; CDR3 DNA: TGTGCCAGCAGCTTAGGATATAACGGGGTAGAGACTGAAGCTTTCTTT; CDR3 protein: CASSLGYNGVETEAFF
J gene: TRBJ2-1; clone size: once; D gene: TRBD2; V gene: TRBV7-2; CDR3 DNA: TGTGCCAGCAGCTTAGGACTAGCGGGGGGTGATGAGCAGTTCTTC; CDR3 protein: CASSLGLAGGDEQFF
J gene: TRBJ2-7; clone size: -; D gene: TRBD1; V gene: TRBV5-1; CDR3 DNA: TGCGCCAGCAGCGGACCGGGACAGTCAACGAGCGAGCAGTACTTC; CDR3 protein: CASSGPGQSTSEQYF
J gene: TRBJ2-5; clone size: -; D gene: -; V gene: TRBV24-1; CDR3 DNA: TGTGCCACCAGTGACAGGGGTCGGGAGACCCAGTACTTC; CDR3 protein: CATSDRGRETQYF
J gene: TRBJ2-2; clone size: -; D gene: TRBD1; V gene: TRBV3-1/TRBV3-2; CDR3 DNA: TGTGCCAGCAGCCTCCATCCGGGACAGGGGGCACCCGGGGAGCTGTTTTTT; CDR3 protein: CASSLHPGQGAPGELFF
J gene: TRBJ1-1; clone size: once; D gene: TRBD1; V gene: TRBV19; CDR3 DNA: TGTGCCAGCCGACGAGATGGGACAGGGGGCTCTGAAGCTTTCTTT; CDR3 protein: CASRRDGTGGSEAFF
J gene: TRBJ2-7; clone size: -; D gene: -; V gene: TRBV7-9; CDR3 DNA: TGTGCCAGCAGCTCACTCCATCACGAGCAGTACTTC; CDR3 protein: CASSSLHHEQYF
J gene: TRBJ2-7; clone size: -; D gene: TRBD1; V gene: TRBV7-9; CDR3 DNA: TGTGCCAGCAGCCGACAGGGGTACGAGCAGTACTTC; CDR3 protein: CASSRQGYEQYF
J gene: TRBJ1-1; clone size: -; D gene: -; V gene: TRBV27; CDR3 DNA: TGTGCCAGCACCTCTCGGCCCCCCCGACAGGTGAACACTGAAGCTTTCTTT; CDR3 protein: CASTSRPPRQVNTEAFF
J gene: TRBJ1-6; clone size: -; D gene: TRBD1; V gene: TRBV7-2; CDR3 DNA: TGTGCCAGCAGCTTAGAACCAGGGGGGTTTAATTCACCCCTCCACTTT; CDR3 protein: CASSLEPGGFNSPLHF
J gene: TRBJ1-2; clone size: -; D gene: -; V gene: TRBV5-4; CDR3 DNA: TGTGCCAGCAGCTCCGCGGAGTCCTCCCTCTATGGCTACACCTTC; CDR3 protein: CASSSAESSLYGYTF
J gene: TRBJ2-5; clone size: -; D gene: TRBD2; V gene: TRBV7-2; CDR3 DNA: TGTGCCAGCAGCTTAGTGGGGACTAGCGCCCAAGAGACCCAGTACTTC; CDR3 protein: CASSLVGTSAQETQYF
J gene: TRBJ1-5; clone size: -; D gene: -; V gene: TRBV30; CDR3 DNA: TGTGCCTGGAGTGTAACGGGCAATCAGCCCCAGCATTTT; CDR3 protein: CAWSVTGNQPQHF
J gene: TRBJ1-1; clone size: -; D gene: TRBD1; V gene: TRBV4-3; CDR3 DNA: TGCGCCAGCAGCCAAGATGGGACAGGGGCGTTCAGGGCTTTCTTT; CDR3 protein: CASSQDGTGAFRAFF
J gene: TRBJ2-1; clone size: few; D gene: -; V gene: TRBV6-2/TRBV6-3; CDR3 DNA: TGTGCCAGCAGTCCCAGACTAGAGCAGTTCTTC; CDR3 protein: CASSPRLEQFF
J gene: TRBJ1-1; clone size: -; D gene: -; V gene: TRBV10-1; CDR3 DNA: TGCGCCAGCAGCTTGCAGAGGACAGATGAAGCTTTCTTT; CDR3 protein: CASSLQRTDEAFF
J gene: TRBJ2-2; clone size: -; D gene: -; V gene: TRBV7-9; CDR3 DNA: TGTGCCAGCAGCTTACTCCCTCGGGAGCTGTTTTTT; CDR3 protein: CASSLLPRELFF
J gene: TRBJ2-3; clone size: -; D gene: TRBD1; V gene: TRBV5-5; CDR3 DNA: TGTGCCAGCAGCCAAGGGACAGGGGGCACAGATACGCAGTATTTT; CDR3 protein: CASSQGTGGTDTQYF
J gene: TRBJ1-1; clone size: -; D gene: -; V gene: TRBV30; CDR3 DNA: TGTGCCCGACGGAGGCTGAACACTGAAGCTTTCTTT; CDR3 protein: CARRRLNTEAFF
J gene: TRBJ2-5; clone size: -; D gene: -; V gene: TRBV7-3; CDR3 DNA: TGTGCCAGCAGCTTTGTGGGGGGAGAGACCCAGTACTTC; CDR3 protein: CASSFVGGETQYF